The 8 T cell receptor beta chains in this list originate from one sample, sequenced in a study of OX40 agonist ivuxolimab in advanced cancers. Sequencing used immunoSEQ multiplex PCR; TCRdb keeps in-frame clones, though not all of them. The data hold about 73,000 clones, with 70% to 90% observed a single time. The specimen was CD4+ or CD8+ T cells sorted from blood, collected in a trial of the OX40 agonist ivuxolimab. These receptors were collected from an adult with an advanced solid tumor such as melanoma, head and neck, liver or kidney cancer.

The rearrangement links TRBV7-3 to TRBJ1-2, with TRBD1 identical over 7 bases. The germline V gene has CDR1 SGHTA and CDR2 FQGTGA. This CDR3 is 16 amino acids long. V dropped 0 bases and J dropped 4; count of bases not matched to a gene: 8. In nucleotides, the CDR3 is TGTGCCAGCAGCTTAACCCGATCCAGACAGGGCTATGGCTACACCTTC. This translates into CASSLTRSRQGYGYTF.

This chain connects TRBV5-5 to TRBJ1-2, with 7 nucleotides matching TRBD1. V gave up 4 bases and J gave up 4 bases; unmatched junction bases: 4. The CDR3 is 13 residues long. Germline V gene sequence: CDR1 SGHKS, CDR2 YYEKEE (reference sequence). CDR3 sequence: CASSRQGGYGYTF. The CDR3 DNA sequence: TGTGCCAGCAGCCGACAGGGAGGCTATGGCTACACCTTC.

The chain joins TRBV4-3 to TRBJ2-2; D is possibly TRBD2 (5 bases). V gave up 3 bases and J gave up 5 bases, with 10 bases separating them. Germline V gives CDR1 LGHNA, CDR2 YSLEER. The CDR3 contains 14 residues. The chain's CDR3 is CASSQRWETGELFF. The CDR3, as DNA: TGCGCCAGCAGCCAGCGGTGGGAGACCGGGGAGCTGTTTTTT.

This clone has just one count. The gene calls are TRBV30 and TRBJ2-7; TRBD2 aligns across 8 bases. Germline V lookup: CDR1 GTSNPN, CDR2 SVGIG (reference sequence). There are 17 residues in the CDR3. V was pared by 3 bases and J by 3 bases, with 16 bases of the junction left unmatched. The CDR3 bases are TGTGCCTGGAGCCCCCGACCCGGGGGGGGAGTCCTCTACGAGCAGTACTTC. Its translation: CAWSPRPGGGVLYEQYF.

The chain combines TRBV7-2 with TRBJ2-1; no definite D call. V was pared by 5 bases and J by 6 bases, with 17 bases between. Germline CDR1 is SGHTA and CDR2 is FQGNSA. The CDR3 contains 15 residues. The CDR3 region has the DNA TGTGCCAGCAGCCAAATCGGGTTCGATGCCAATGAGCAGTTCTTC. Residues: CASSQIGFDANEQFF.

In nucleotides, the CDR3 is TGTGCCAGCATTCGGGACAGAGGCGCCTACGAGCAGTACTTC. Its translation: CASIRDRGAYEQYF. The chain uses TRBV6-1 and TRBJ2-7, with TRBD1 matching 7 bases. The junction had 8 bases not matched to a gene; V was cut back by 7 bases and J by 2 bases. CDR1 is MNHNS, CDR2 SASEGT, per germline. This CDR3 spans 14 amino acids.

The rearrangement joins TRBV7-9 to TRBJ2-3; D ambiguous. Germline CDR1 and CDR2: SEHNR and FQNEAQ (reference sequence). This CDR3 is built from 14 residues. V dropped 1 base and J dropped 7 bases, with 12 bases sitting between them. The CDR3 is CASSLEAIRNTQYF. CDR3 nucleotide sequence: TGTGCCAGCAGCTTAGAAGCCATTCGAAATACGCAGTATTTT.

The CDR3 DNA reads as TGTGCCAGTAAAAGAACTATAGTGGGACAGGGCGGCAATCAGCCCCAGCATTTT. Its protein is CASKRTIVGQGGNQPQHF. V usage is TRBV19 and J usage is TRBJ1-5; 9 bases match TRBD1. CDR1 LNHDA and CDR2 SQIVND come from the germline V gene (reference sequence). The CDR3 covers 18 residues. J lost 2 bases, V lost 7 bases, and 15 bases had no gene match.